One and the same sample provided the 15 T cell receptor beta chains below, sequenced in a study of T cells in Graves' hyperthyroidism and ophthalmopathy. What was amplified from RNA transcripts were TCR beta CDR3 regions. A set of HTBI primers served as the primers for a first-round RT-PCR of the TCR CDR3. TCRdb processed the multiplex PCR reads anew with MiXCR; each CDR3 protein has one entry. The top ten hold about 10% of the sample, which has some 400,000 distinct CDR3 sequences, around 13% seen once. The sample consisted of blood. The receptors were sampled from an older woman with Graves' hyperthyroidism.

The chain recombines TRBV19 with TRBJ2-1, with D tentatively TRBD2 (7 bases). The CDR3 covers 13 residues. V was pared by 7 bases and J by 4 bases, with 11 bases between. Germline-derived CDR1 and CDR2 are LNHDA and SQIVND (reference sequence). In DNA, the CDR3 is TGTGCCAGTATGGGGGGGGCATACAATGAGCAGTTCTTC. Amino acid sequence: CASMGGAYNEQFF.

In its sample, this clonotype was seen many times. The rearrangement links TRBV2 to TRBJ1-2; TRBD1 agrees at 10 bases. The V and J ends lost 10 bases and 4 bases, in that order; junction bases with no gene match: 3. The CDR3 is 12 residues long. Germline values: CDR1 SNHLY, CDR2 FYNNEI. The CDR3 loop reads CATRDRGYGYTF. The CDR3 DNA follows: TGTGCCACGCGGGACAGGGGCTATGGCTACACCTTC. Using reference TRBV2 and TRBJ1-2 for the parts outside the CDR3, the full variable domain is EPEVTQTPSHQVTQMGQEVILRCVPISNHLYFYWYRQILGQKVEFLVSFYNNEISEKSEIFDDQFSVERPDGSNFTLKIRSTKLEDSAMYFCATRDRGYGYTFGSGTRLTVV.

At least ten counts were recorded for this clonotype. The rearrangement joins TRBV11-2 to TRBJ2-3; 13 nucleotides match TRBD2. Germline trimming cut 5 bases from V and 5 bases from J; bases unmatched to any gene: 16. This CDR3 has 19 amino acids. Germline V gives CDR1 SGHAT, CDR2 FQNNGV. The CDR3: CASSPRTSGRAWGIDTQYF. DNA for the CDR3: TGTGCCAGCAGCCCCAGAACTAGCGGGAGGGCCTGGGGAATAGATACGCAGTATTTT. The whole variable domain, remainder taken from reference TRBV11-2 and TRBJ2-3, is EAGVAQSPRYKIIEKRQSVAFWCNPISGHATLYWYQQILGQGPKLLIQFQNNGVVDDSQLPKDRFSAERLKGVDSTLKIQPAKLEDSAVYLCASSPRTSGRAWGIDTQYFGPGTRLTVL.

The chain is built from TRBV7-3 and TRBJ1-6; a possible D gene is TRBD1 (6 bases). V was clipped by 5 bases and J by 7 bases, with 15 bases between them. There are 15 residues in the CDR3. Germline V CDR1 and CDR2: SGHTA, FQGTGA. The CDR3 DNA sequence: TGTGCCAGCAGCCCATTATCCAGGGGAAATTCACCCCTCCACTTT. Translated, it gives CASSPLSRGNSPLHF.

This clonotype has more than one count but fewer than ten. A clone one base away is much larger, so this may be a read error. The chain is built from TRBV12-5 and TRBJ2-7, with D possibly matching TRBD2 (5 bases). Per germline, CDR1 LGHNT and CDR2 FRNRAP. V was trimmed by 1 base and J by 3 bases, leaving 19 bases between them. The CDR3 has 17 amino acids. The CDR3: CASGLARYPSRDYEQYF. CDR3 coding DNA: TGTGCTAGTGGTTTGGCACGGTATCCGAGCCGGGACTACGAGCAGTACTTC.

Ten or more counts support this clonotype. This chain connects TRBV5-1 to TRBJ2-5; the D gene is possibly TRBD1 (7 bases). Germline CDR1 is SGHRS and CDR2 is YFSETQ. Trimming removed 4 bases from V and 4 bases from J, with 20 bases in between. The CDR3 totals 16 residues. The CDR3 spells CASSAVSRQGGETQYF. In DNA, the CDR3 is TGCGCCAGCAGCGCCGTTTCGAGACAGGGAGGAGAGACCCAGTACTTC.

The chain carries TRBV18 and TRBJ2-5; D is ambiguous. V lost 3 bases and J lost 0, with 14 bases in between. The CDR3 has 16 residues. Germline V gene lookup returns CDR1 KGHSH and CDR2 LQKENI. The CDR3 DNA is TGTGCCAGCTCACCGAGAGCCAGGACCCACCAAGAGACCCAGTACTTC. Translated: CASSPRARTHQETQYF.

Concerning this clonotype itself: This may come from a read error, since a much larger clone is one base off. The missing conserved phenylalanine or tryptophan at the end of this CDR3 makes a read error likely. The chain has TRBV20-1 and TRBJ2-3; 9 positions agree with TRBD1. With V trimmed by 0 bases and J by 1 base, 2 bases remained unmatched. CDR1 and CDR2 (germline): DFQATT, SNEGSKA (reference sequence). The CDR3 covers 15 residues. Written as DNA, the CDR3 is TGCAGTGCTAGAGATAACAGGGGGCGCACAGATACGCAGTATTCT. Amino acid sequence: CSARDNRGRTDTQYS.

The chain has TRBV5-8 and TRBJ1-1; no firm D call. Germline V gene lookup returns CDR1 SGHTS and CDR2 YDEGEE. The CDR3 has 13 residues. The germline V and J ends were trimmed by 4 bases and 1 base, with 8 bases remaining between them. This CDR3 is CASSPLQNTEAFF. For the CDR3, the DNA is TGTGCCAGCAGCCCCCTCCAGAACACTGAAGCTTTCTTT.

This clonotype was recorded many times. The V gene is TRBV6-5, the J gene TRBJ2-3, with 8 bases that match TRBD2. Germline V gene data show CDR1 as MNHEY and CDR2 as SVGAGI. Trimming removed 0 bases from V and 2 bases from J; junction bases left unmatched: 10. This CDR3 is built from 18 residues. Written as DNA, the CDR3 is TGTGCCAGCAGTTACTCCGGTAGCGGGAAGGGATACACAGATACGCAGTATTTT. This translates into CASSYSGSGKGYTDTQYF.

This clonotype has ten or more counts. The chain recombines TRBV12-3 or TRBV12-4 with TRBJ2-1, with TRBD2 identical over 9 bases. J gave up 7 bases and V 6 bases, and 7 bases lay outside the gene matches. The CDR3 is made up of 14 amino acids. As DNA, the CDR3 is TGTGCCAGCAGCCCCTGGGCGGGAGGGAATGAGCAGTTCTTC. Its translation: CASSPWAGGNEQFF.

Many counts were recorded for this clonotype. The J gene is TRBJ2-4, the V gene TRBV12-3 or TRBV12-4; possibly TRBD2 for D (5 bases). V was clipped by 5 bases and J by 6 bases, with 23 bases between them. CDR3 length: 17 residues. In nucleotides, the CDR3 is TGTGCCAGCAGTCACCATTTAGCCATTCTACGGGGAAACATTCAGTACTTC. Amino acid sequence: CASSHHLAILRGNIQYF.

This clonotype has at least ten counts. The chain has TRBV28 and TRBJ1-2, with unresolved D. Germline CDR1 MDHEN, CDR2 SYDVKM. This CDR3 region has 13 residues. V shed 5 bases and J shed 7 bases, with 14 bases lying between them. In DNA, the CDR3 is TGTGCCAGCAGTCAACAGCGGAGGAGTGGCTACACCTTC. This codes for CASSQQRRSGYTF.

This clonotype was seen a few times. This may stem from a read error, because a much larger clone lies one nucleotide away. The conserved phenylalanine or tryptophan normally closing the CDR3 is absent here, so this likely arose from a read error. V and J are TRBV27 and TRBJ1-1; D may be TRBD1 (5 bases). Germline V gene data show CDR1 as MNHEY and CDR2 as SMNVEV (reference sequence). The CDR3 spans 17 residues. With 5 bases removed from V and 2 bases from J, the gap between germline ends came to 21 bases. CDR3 sequence reads: CASSLPPGRWGNTEAFL. The CDR3 DNA reads as TGTGCCAGCAGTCTCCCGCCAGGGCGCTGGGGTAACACTGAAGCTTTCCTT.

This chain links TRBV4-2 with TRBJ2-7, with D maybe TRBD1 (5 bases). Trimming shortened V by 3 bases and J by 1 base, and 10 bases separated the two germline ends. Germline CDR1 reads LGHNA; CDR2 reads YNFKEQ. CDR3 size: 14 residues. In DNA, the CDR3 is TGTGCCAGCAGCCAGGAGCGACAGTCCTACGAGCAGTACTTC. Translated, it gives CASSQERQSYEQYF.